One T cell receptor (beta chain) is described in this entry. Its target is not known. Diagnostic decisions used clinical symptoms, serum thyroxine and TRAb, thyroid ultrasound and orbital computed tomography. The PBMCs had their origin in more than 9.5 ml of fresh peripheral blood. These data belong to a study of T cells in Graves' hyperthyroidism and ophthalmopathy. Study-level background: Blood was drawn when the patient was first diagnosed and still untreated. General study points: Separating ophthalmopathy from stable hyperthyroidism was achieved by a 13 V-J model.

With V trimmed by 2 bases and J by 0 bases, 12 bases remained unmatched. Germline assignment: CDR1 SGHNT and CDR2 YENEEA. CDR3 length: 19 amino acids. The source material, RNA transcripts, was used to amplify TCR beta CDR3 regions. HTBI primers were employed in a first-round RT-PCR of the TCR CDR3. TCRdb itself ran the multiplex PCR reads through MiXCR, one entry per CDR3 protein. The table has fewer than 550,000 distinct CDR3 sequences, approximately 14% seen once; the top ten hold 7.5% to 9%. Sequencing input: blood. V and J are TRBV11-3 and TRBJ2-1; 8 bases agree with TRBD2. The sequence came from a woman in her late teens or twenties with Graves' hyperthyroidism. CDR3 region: CASSLYSSGYSSSYNEQFF. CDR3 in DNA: TGTGCCAGCAGCTTATACTCTAGCGGGTACAGCAGCTCCTACAATGAGCAGTTCTTC.